The next 7 T cell receptor beta chains were all read from a single sample in a study of cytomegalovirus exposure and HLA in healthy donors. The study ran its PCR with 60 Vbeta and 13 Jbeta primers. The table came from immunoSEQ multiplex PCR; TCRdb's copy has only in-frame clones and leaves some out. Among some 100,000 clones listed, 77% were seen once. The specimen was PBMCs. These receptors were obtained from a man aged 45-65 years in good health and CMV-seropositive.

The chain employs TRBV18 and TRBJ2-7, with 15 bases that match TRBD2. The ends lost 3 bases at V and 4 bases at J; junction bases unmatched: 7. The germline V gene encodes CDR1 KGHSH and CDR2 LQKENI. The length of the CDR3 is 17 residues. The CDR3 DNA sequence: TGTGCCAGCTCACCTAGGACTAGCGGGGGGGCCGGATACGAGCAGTACTTC. Translating it yields CASSPRTSGGAGYEQYF.

This clone was picked up a small number of times. The rearrangement links TRBV2 to TRBJ1-1; D is unclear. V lost 8 bases and J lost 7, with 8 bases in between. Germline lookup yields CDR1 SNHLY and CDR2 FYNNEI. The CDR3 extends over 10 amino acids. The CDR3: CASGQYEAFF. The CDR3 DNA is TGTGCCAGCGGGCAGTATGAAGCTTTCTTT.

This chain links TRBV2 with TRBJ1-2; perhaps TRBD1 as D (5 bases). Germline V CDR1 and CDR2: SNHLY, FYNNEI. With 11 bases removed from V and 14 bases from J, the gap between germline ends came to 12 bases. The length of the CDR3 is 8 residues. CDR3 coding DNA: TGTGCCGACGGGGGGACTACCTTC. Encoded protein: CADGGTTF.

V usage is TRBV19 and J usage is TRBJ2-7; 11 bases are a match to TRBD2. Losses at the gene ends were 5 bases for V and 1 base for J; bases not matched to a gene: 7. Germline values: CDR1 LNHDA, CDR2 SQIVND (reference sequence). This CDR3 has 16 amino acids. The CDR3 DNA reads TGTGCCAGTAGTGCCAGCGGGACTAGCGGTTCCTACGAGCAGTACTTC. Its protein is CASSASGTSGSYEQYF. Based on the CDR3 plus reference TRBV19 and TRBJ2-7, the full variable domain is DGGITQSPKYLFRKEGQNVTLSCEQNLNHDAMYWYRQDPGQGLRLIYYSQIVNDFQKGDIAEGYSVSREKKESFPLTVTSAQKNPTAFYLCASSASGTSGSYEQYFGPGTRLTVT.

DNA for the CDR3: TGTGCCAGCAGGGCTTTGAGCTGGGGGCTACACTACTTC. It specifies CASRALSWGLHYF. The gene calls are TRBV6-6 and TRBJ2-4; TRBD1 might be the D (6 bases). This CDR3 is built from 13 residues. The germline V gene has CDR1 MNHNY and CDR2 SVGAGI (reference sequence). With 6 bases removed from V and 16 bases from J, the gap between germline ends came to 22 bases.

In the case of this clone: Other DNA sequences in the same sample also yield this CDR3. This chain links TRBV5-1 with TRBJ2-2, with 11 bases aligning to TRBD1. CDR3 size: 16 residues. V shed 4 bases and J 2 bases; nucleotides not matched to a gene: 4. Germline V gene sequence: CDR1 SGHRS, CDR2 YFSETQ. The CDR3 DNA reads TGCGCCAGCAGCCTAGGGACAGGGGGTAACACCGGGGAGCTGTTTTTT. This sequence encodes CASSLGTGGNTGELFF.

The V call is TRBV20-1, the J call TRBJ1-2; possible D gene TRBD1, 5 bases. The CDR3 sequence is 11 residues long. The germline gives CDR1 DFQATT, CDR2 SNEGSKA (reference sequence). Trimming took off 6 bases at V and 3 bases at J, with 8 bases between the two ends. As DNA, the CDR3 is TGCAGTGCCACGGGGGACTATGGCTACACCTTC. Protein: CSATGDYGYTF.